A single sample is the source of the 10 T cell receptor beta chains below, sequenced in a study of Graves' ophthalmopathy and Graves' hyperthyroidism. RNA transcripts yielded amplified TCR beta CDR3 regions. An opening RT-PCR round employed HTBI primers and preceded a second-round multiplex PCR. Each CDR3 protein is one row after TCRdb ran MiXCR on the multiplex PCR reads. The sample carries almost 750,000 distinct CDR3 sequences, roughly two fifths recorded once. Sequenced material: peripheral blood. The origin of the receptors is an adult man with Graves' ophthalmopathy.

This clonotype has a single count. The V and J genes are TRBV6-1 and TRBJ2-7, with D possibly matching TRBD1 (6 bases). CDR3 length: 14 amino acids. The V and J ends lost 2 bases and 3 bases respectively, with 11 bases between them. Germline lookup yields CDR1 MNHNS and CDR2 SASEGT. This CDR3 is CASSEFRGSYEQYF. The DNA for the CDR3 is TGTGCCAGCAGTGAATTCAGGGGTAGCTACGAGCAGTACTTC.

The table lists this clonotype with many counts. The J gene is TRBJ1-1, the V gene TRBV29-1; D is unclear. The CDR3 covers 13 residues. The ends were cut back, 4 bases at V and 0 bases at J, with 9 bases in the middle. Germline V lookup: CDR1 SQVTM, CDR2 ANQGSEA. Here the CDR3 DNA reads TGCAGCGTTGTTGGCAGCTTGAACACTGAAGCTTTCTTT. As protein: CSVVGSLNTEAFF.

This clonotype was recorded many times. The chain is built from TRBV2 and TRBJ2-2; D is undetermined. From germline, CDR1 is SNHLY and CDR2 FYNNEI. This CDR3 comprises 14 residues. V lost 5 bases and J lost 4, with 11 bases in between. The DNA for the CDR3 is TGTGCCAGCAGTCCGATGACACGCACCGGGGAGCTGTTTTTT. It yields the protein CASSPMTRTGELFF. Variable domain in full (rest from reference TRBV2 and TRBJ2-2): EPEVTQTPSHQVTQMGQEVILRCVPISNHLYFYWYRQILGQKVEFLVSFYNNEISEKSEIFDDQFSVERPDGSNFTLKIRSTKLEDSAMYFCASSPMTRTGELFFGEGSRLTVL.

The rearrangement links TRBV7-9 to TRBJ2-2; D is unclear. The germline gives CDR1 SEHNR, CDR2 FQNEAQ (reference sequence). The CDR3 is 17 amino acids. The V gene lost 5 bases and the J gene lost 2 bases, with 18 bases spanning the gap. The CDR3 loop is CASSQSSGQANTGELFF. DNA for the CDR3: TGTGCCAGCAGCCAATCCTCCGGGCAGGCCAACACCGGGGAGCTGTTTTTT.

This clonotype was detected many times. The chain combines TRBV20-1 with TRBJ2-7; D tentatively fits TRBD1 or TRBD2 (6 bases each). Trimming shortened V by 1 base and J by 7 bases, and 14 bases separated the two germline ends. Germline V lookup: CDR1 DFQATT, CDR2 SNEGSKA (reference sequence). This CDR3 is 13 amino acids long. CDR3 loop: CSARVPGAGEQYF. CDR3 coding DNA: TGCAGTGCTAGAGTCCCGGGGGCAGGGGAGCAGTACTTC.

This clonotype came up a few times. The chain employs TRBV11-2 and TRBJ1-1; the D is unclear. With 2 bases removed from V and 0 bases from J, the gap between germline ends came to 10 bases. This CDR3 contains 15 residues. Per germline, CDR1 SGHAT and CDR2 FQNNGV. The CDR3 here is CASSLLLGMNTEAFF. The CDR3 nucleotides are TGTGCCAGCAGCTTACTGTTAGGTATGAACACTGAAGCTTTCTTT.

In this sample, this clonotype turned up a few times. This chain joins TRBV9 and TRBJ1-2; 7 bases are shared with TRBD1. The ends lost 2 bases at V and 0 bases at J; junction bases unmatched: 7. Germline CDR1 reads SGDLS; CDR2 reads YYNGEE. This CDR3 spans 16 amino acids. The CDR3 loop is CASSVTGFPTNYGYTF. Written as DNA, the CDR3 is TGTGCCAGCAGCGTGACAGGGTTCCCTACTAACTATGGCTACACCTTC.

The chain couples TRBV7-2 to TRBJ2-5; no definite D call. V shed 3 bases and J shed 4 bases, with 6 bases lying between them. Germline-derived CDR1 and CDR2 are SGHTA and FQGNSA. This CDR3 has 12 residues. The CDR3 coding sequence is TGTGCCAGCAGCTTGGACCCAGAGACCCAGTACTTC. Protein: CASSLDPETQYF.

The sample holds a few counts of this clonotype. This chain links TRBV7-9 with TRBJ2-7; 10 bases align to TRBD2. The length of the CDR3 is 16 residues. Germline assignment: CDR1 SEHNR and CDR2 FQNEAQ (reference sequence). Trimming removed 5 bases from V and 5 bases from J; junction bases left unmatched: 12. CDR3 in DNA: TGTGCCAGCAGCAACGCGGGGCTAGCGGGAGACCACGAGCAGTACTTC. Translation gives CASSNAGLAGDHEQYF.

The chain carries TRBV7-9 and TRBJ2-5; D may match TRBD1 or TRBD2 (5 bases each). V lost 4 bases, J lost 9 bases, and 21 bases lay in between. The CDR3 consists of 15 residues. Germline assignment: CDR1 SEHNR and CDR2 FQNEAQ (reference sequence). The CDR3 bases are TGTGCCAGCAGCTCGGACGGAGAGAGGGGTCAGCCCCAGTACTTC. It is translated as CASSSDGERGQPQYF.